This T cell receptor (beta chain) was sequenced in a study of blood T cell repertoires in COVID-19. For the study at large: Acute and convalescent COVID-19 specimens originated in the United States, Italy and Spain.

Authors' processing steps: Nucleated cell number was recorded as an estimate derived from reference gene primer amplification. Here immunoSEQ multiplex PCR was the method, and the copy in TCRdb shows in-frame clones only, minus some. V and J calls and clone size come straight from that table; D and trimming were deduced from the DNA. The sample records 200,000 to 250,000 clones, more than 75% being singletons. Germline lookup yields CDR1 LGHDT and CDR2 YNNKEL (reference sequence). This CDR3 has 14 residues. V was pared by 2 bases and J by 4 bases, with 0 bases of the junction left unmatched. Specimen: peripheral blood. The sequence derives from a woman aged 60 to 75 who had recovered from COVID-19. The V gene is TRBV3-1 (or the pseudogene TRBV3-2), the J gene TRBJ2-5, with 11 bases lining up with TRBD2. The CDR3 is CASSQLAGGETQYF. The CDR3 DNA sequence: TGTGCCAGCAGCCAACTAGCGGGGGGAGAGACCCAGTACTTC.